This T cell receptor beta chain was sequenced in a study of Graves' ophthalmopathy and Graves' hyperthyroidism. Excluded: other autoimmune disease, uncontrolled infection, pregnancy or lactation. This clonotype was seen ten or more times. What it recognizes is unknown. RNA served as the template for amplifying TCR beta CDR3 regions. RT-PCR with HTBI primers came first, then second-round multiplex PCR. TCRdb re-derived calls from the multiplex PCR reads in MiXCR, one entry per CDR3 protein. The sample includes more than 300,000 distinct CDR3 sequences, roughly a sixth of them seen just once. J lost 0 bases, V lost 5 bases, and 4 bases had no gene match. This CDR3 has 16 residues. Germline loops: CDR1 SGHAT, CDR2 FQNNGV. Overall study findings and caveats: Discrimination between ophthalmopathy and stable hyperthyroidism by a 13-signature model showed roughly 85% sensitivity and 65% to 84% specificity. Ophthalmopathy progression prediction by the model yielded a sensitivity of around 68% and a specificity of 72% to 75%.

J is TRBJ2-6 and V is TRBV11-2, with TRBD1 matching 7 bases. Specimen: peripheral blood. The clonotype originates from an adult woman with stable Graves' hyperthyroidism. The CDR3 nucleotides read TGTGCCAGCAGCGGCTCAGGGGGCTCTGGGGCCAACGTCCTGACTTTC. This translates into CASSGSGGSGANVLTF.